This T cell receptor (beta chain) is from a study of T cells in Graves' hyperthyroidism and ophthalmopathy. Looking at the study overall: Upon initial diagnosis and before any treatment, peripheral blood was collected. The study, taken as a whole, reports: A 13 V-J signature model discriminated ophthalmopathy versus stable hyperthyroidism.

V lost 7 bases, J lost 5 bases, and 11 bases stayed unmatched. There are 16 residues in the CDR3. Germline CDR1 SEHNR, CDR2 FQNEAQ (reference sequence). TCR beta CDR3 region amplification was performed from RNA transcripts. Using the HTBI primer set, a first-round RT-PCR was run on the TCR CDR3. MiXCR was run by TCRdb on the multiplex PCR reads, yielding one entry per CDR3 protein. The data contain under 600,000 distinct CDR3 sequences, more than 15% of them singletons. Among ophthalmopathy patients, the Clinical Activity Score reached at least 3, the NOSPECS grade reached at least 4, and duration remained under 3 months. PBMCs were derived from around 10 ml fresh peripheral blood. This clonotype has only a few counts. Its antigen remains unidentified.

The source material was blood. The source is a woman in her thirties or forties with Graves' ophthalmopathy. The chain employs TRBV7-9 and TRBJ2-1, with TRBD2 matching 10 bases. CDR3 sequence: CASNHLAGAWNNEQFF. The CDR3 DNA sequence: TGTGCCAGCAATCACCTAGCGGGAGCCTGGAACAATGAGCAGTTCTTC.